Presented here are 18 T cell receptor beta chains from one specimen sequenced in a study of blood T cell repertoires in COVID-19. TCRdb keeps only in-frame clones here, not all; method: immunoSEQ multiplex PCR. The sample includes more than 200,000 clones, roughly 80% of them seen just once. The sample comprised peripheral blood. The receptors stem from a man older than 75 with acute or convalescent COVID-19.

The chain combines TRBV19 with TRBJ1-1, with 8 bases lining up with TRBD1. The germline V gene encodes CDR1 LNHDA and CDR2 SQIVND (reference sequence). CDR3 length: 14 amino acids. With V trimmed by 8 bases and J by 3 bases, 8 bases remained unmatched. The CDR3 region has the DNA TGTGCCAGTCATGGGGACAGGTCTTACACTGAAGCTTTCTTT. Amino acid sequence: CASHGDRSYTEAFF.

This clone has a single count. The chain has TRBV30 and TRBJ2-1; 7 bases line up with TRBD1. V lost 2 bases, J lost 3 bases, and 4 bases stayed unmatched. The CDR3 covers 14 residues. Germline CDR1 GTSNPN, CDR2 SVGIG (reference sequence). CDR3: CAWSKDRLYNEQFF. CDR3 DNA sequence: TGTGCCTGGAGTAAGGACAGGCTCTACAATGAGCAGTTCTTC.

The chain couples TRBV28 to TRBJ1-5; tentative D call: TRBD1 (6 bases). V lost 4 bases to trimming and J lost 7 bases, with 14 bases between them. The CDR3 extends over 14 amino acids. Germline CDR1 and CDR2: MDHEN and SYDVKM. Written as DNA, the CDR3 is TGTGCCAGCAGTTCATCCAGGGGACGGCAGCCCCAGCATTTT. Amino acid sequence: CASSSSRGRQPQHF. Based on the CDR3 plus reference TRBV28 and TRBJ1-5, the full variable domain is DVKVTQSSRYLVKRTGEKVFLECVQDMDHENMFWYRQDPGLGLRLIYFSYDVKMKEKGDIPEGYSVSREKKERFSLILESASTNQTSMYLCASSSSRGRQPQHFGDGTRLSIL.

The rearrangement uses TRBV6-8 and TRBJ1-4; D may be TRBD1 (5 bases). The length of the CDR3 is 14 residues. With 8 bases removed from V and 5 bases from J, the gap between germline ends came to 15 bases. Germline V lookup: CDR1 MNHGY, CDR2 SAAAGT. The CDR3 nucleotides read TGTGCCAGCTATACGGGGGGGTCCAATGAAAAACTGTTTTTT. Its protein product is CASYTGGSNEKLFF.

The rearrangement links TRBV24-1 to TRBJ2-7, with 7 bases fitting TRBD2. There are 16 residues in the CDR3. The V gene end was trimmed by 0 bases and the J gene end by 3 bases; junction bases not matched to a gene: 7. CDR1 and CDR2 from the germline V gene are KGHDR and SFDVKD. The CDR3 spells CATSDLSGEDLYEQYF. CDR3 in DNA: TGTGCCACCAGTGATTTGAGCGGGGAGGATCTCTACGAGCAGTACTTC.

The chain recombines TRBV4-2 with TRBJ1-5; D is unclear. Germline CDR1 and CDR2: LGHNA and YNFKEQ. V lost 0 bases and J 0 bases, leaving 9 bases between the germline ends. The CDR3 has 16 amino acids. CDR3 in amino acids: CASSQELSYSNQPQHF. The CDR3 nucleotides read TGTGCCAGCAGCCAAGAACTGTCATATAGCAATCAGCCCCAGCATTTT.

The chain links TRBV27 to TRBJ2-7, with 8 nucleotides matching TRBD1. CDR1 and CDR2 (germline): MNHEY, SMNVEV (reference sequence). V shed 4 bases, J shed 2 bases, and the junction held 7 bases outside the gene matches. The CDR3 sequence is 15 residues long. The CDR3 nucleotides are TGTGCCAGCAGTTACGTCGGGACAGGCCCCTACGAGCAGTACTTC. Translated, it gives CASSYVGTGPYEQYF.

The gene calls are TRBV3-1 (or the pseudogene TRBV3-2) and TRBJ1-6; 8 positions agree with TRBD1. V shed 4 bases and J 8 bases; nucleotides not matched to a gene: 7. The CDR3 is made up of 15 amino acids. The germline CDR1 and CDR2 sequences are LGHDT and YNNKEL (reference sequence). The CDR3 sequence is CASSLRDRGDSPLHF. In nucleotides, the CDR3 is TGTGCCAGCAGCCTCCGAGACAGGGGTGATTCACCCCTCCACTTT.

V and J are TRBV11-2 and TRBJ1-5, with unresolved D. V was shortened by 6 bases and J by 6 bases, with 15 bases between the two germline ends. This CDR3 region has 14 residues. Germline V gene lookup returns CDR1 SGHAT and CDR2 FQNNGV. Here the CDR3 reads CASSSGRVSQPQHF. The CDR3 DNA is TGTGCCAGCAGTTCCGGGAGGGTAAGTCAGCCCCAGCATTTT.

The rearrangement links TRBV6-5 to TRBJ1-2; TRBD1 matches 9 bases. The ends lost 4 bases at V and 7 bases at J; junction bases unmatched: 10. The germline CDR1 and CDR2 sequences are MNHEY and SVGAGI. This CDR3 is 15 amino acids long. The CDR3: CASSFPGQGRGGYTF. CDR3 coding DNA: TGTGCCAGCAGTTTCCCGGGACAGGGTAGAGGTGGCTACACCTTC.

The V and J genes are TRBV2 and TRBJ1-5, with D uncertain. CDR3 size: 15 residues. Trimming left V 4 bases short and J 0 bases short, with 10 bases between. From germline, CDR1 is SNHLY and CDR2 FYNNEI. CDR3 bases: TGTGCCAGCAGTGGCGGCGCCATTAGCAATCAGCCCCAGCATTTT. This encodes CASSGGAISNQPQHF.

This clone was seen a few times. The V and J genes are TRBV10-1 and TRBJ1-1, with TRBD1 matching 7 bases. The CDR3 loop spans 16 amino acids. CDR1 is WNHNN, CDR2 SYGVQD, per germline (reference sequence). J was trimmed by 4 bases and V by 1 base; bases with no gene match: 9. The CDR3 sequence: CASSEFAGGSFTEAFF. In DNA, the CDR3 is TGCGCCAGCAGTGAGTTTGCAGGGGGGTCGTTCACTGAAGCTTTCTTT.

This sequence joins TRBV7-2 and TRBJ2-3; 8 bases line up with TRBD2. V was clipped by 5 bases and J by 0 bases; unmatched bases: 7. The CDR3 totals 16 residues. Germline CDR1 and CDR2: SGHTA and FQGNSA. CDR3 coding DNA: TGTGCCAGCAGCCAGTCCGGGACTAGAAGCACAGATACGCAGTATTTT. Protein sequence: CASSQSGTRSTDTQYF.

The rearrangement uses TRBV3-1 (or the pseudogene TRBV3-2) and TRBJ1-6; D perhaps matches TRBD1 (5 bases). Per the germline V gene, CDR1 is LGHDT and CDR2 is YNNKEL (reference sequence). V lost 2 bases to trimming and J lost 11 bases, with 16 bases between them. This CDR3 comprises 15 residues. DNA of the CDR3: TGTGCCAGCAGCCAATCCAACTACGGGGGGGCACCCCTCCACTTT. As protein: CASSQSNYGGAPLHF.

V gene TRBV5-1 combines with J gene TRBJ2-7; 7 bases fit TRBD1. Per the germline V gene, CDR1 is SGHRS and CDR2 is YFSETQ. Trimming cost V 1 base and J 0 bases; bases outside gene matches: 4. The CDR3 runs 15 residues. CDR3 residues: CASSLWDSSSYEQYF. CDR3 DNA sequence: TGCGCCAGCAGCTTGTGGGACAGTAGCTCCTACGAGCAGTACTTC.

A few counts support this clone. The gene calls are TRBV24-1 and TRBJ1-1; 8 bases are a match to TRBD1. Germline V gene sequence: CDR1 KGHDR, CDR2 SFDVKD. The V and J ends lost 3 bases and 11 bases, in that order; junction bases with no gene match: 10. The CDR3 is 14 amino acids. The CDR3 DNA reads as TGTGCCACCAGTGATCTGACCGACAGGGGTGGTGCTTTCTTT. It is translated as CATSDLTDRGGAFF.

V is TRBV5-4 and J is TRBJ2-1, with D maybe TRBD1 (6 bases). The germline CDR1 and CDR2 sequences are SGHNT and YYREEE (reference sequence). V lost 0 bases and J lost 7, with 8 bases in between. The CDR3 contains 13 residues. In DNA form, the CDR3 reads TGTGCCAGCAGCTTGGGGGGGCCAAATGAGCAGTTCTTC. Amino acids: CASSLGGPNEQFF.

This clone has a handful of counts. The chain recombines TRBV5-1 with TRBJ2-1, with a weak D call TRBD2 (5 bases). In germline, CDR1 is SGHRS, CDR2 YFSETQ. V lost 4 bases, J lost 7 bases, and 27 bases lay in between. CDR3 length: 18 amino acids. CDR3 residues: CASSPSVGASGRGNEQFF. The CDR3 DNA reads TGCGCCAGCAGCCCAAGCGTAGGAGCATCGGGCAGAGGGAATGAGCAGTTCTTC.